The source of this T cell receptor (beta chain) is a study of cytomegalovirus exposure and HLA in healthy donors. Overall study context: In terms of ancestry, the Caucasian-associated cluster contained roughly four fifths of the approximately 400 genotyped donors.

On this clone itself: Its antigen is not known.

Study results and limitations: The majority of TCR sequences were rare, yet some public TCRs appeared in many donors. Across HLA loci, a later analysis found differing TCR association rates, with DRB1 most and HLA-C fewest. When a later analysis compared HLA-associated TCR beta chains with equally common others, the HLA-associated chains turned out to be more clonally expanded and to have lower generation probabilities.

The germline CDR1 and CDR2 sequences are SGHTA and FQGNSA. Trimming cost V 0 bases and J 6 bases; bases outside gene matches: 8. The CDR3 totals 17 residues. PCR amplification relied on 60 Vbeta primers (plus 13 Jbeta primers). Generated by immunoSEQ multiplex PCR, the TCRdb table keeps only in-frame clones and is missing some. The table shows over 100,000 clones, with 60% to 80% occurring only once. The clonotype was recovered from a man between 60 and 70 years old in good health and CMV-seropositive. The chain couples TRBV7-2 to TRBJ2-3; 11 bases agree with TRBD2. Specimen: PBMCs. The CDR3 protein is CASSLASLAGGADTQYF. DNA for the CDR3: TGTGCCAGCAGCTTAGCTAGTCTAGCGGGGGGCGCGGATACGCAGTATTTT.